This entry is about one TCR beta chain. Its target is not known. This sample is part of a study of PD-1 blockade in classical Hodgkin lymphoma. Study context: The nivolumab dose that patients received was 3 mg/kg, given intravenously every 2 weeks.

Time point: cycle 4 day 1 (C4D1), after less than 7 weeks of nivolumab. Exposure to brentuximab vedotin varied, and each patient had relapsed following autologous stem cell transplantation. TCRdb's copy holds only in-frame clones and misses some; the assay was immunoSEQ multiplex PCR. The sample has over 85,000 clones; approximately 90% are singletons. The study's findings and limits: Undefined causes, possibly disease activity or prior therapy, underlie the repertoire differences. While CD8+ TCR diversity did not rise significantly by C4D1, CD4+ TCR diversity did. For complete responders, baseline diversity was comparable to that of newly diagnosed patients.

The ends were cut back, 2 bases at V and 9 bases at J, with 10 bases in the middle. There are 13 residues in the CDR3. Germline CDR1 is SNHLY and CDR2 is FYNNEI. This TCR came from a human donor with classical Hodgkin lymphoma. Here the sequenced sample was peripheral blood mononuclear cells (PBMCs), taken before the fourth cycle of nivolumab. The gene calls are TRBV2 and TRBJ2-2; no definite D call. The CDR3 DNA reads as TGTGCCAGCAGTGAATCCTTGAGGCGGGAGCTGTTTTTT. This gives the protein CASSESLRRELFF.